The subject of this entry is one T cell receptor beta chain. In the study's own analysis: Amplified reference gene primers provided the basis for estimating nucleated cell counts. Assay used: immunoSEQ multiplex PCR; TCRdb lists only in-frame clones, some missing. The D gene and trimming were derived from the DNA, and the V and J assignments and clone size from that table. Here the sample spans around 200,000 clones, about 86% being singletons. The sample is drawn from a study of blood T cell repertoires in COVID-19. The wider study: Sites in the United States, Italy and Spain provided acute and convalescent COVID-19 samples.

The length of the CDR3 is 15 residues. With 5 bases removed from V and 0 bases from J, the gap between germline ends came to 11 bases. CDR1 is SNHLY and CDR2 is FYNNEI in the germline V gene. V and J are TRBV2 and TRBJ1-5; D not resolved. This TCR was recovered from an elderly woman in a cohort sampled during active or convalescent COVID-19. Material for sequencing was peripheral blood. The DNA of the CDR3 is TGTGCCAGCAGTTGGGGAGTTTATAGCAATCAGCCCCAGCATTTT. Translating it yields CASSWGVYSNQPQHF. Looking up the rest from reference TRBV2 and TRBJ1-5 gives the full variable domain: EPEVTQTPSHQVTQMGQEVILRCVPISNHLYFYWYRQILGQKVEFLVSFYNNEISEKSEIFDDQFSVERPDGSNFTLKIRSTKLEDSAMYFCASSWGVYSNQPQHFGDGTRLSIL.